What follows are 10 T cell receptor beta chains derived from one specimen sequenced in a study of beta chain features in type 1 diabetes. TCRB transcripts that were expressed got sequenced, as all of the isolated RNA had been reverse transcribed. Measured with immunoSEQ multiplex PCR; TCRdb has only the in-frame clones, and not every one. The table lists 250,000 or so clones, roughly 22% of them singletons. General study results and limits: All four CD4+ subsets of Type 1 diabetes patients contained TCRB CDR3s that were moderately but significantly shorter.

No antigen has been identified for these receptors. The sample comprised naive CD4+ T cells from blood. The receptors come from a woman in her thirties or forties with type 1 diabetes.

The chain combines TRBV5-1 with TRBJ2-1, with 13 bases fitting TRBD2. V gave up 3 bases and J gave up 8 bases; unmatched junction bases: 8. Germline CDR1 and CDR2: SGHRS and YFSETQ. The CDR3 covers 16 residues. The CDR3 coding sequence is TGCGCCAGCAGCTCTACTTGGACTAGCGGGAGCGATGAGCAGTTCTTC. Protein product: CASSSTWTSGSDEQFF. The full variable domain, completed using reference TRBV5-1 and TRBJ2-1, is KAGVTQTPRYLIKTRGQQVTLSCSPISGHRSVSWYQQTPGQGLQFLFEYFSETQRNKGNFPGRFSGRQFSNSRSEMNVSTLELGDSALYLCASSSTWTSGSDEQFFGPGTRLTVL.

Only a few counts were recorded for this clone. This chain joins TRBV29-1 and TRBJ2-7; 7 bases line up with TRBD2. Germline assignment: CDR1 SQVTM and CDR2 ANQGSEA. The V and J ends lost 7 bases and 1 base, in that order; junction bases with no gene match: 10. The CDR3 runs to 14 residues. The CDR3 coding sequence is TGCAGCGCGCGGGGGACGGAATTTTCCTACGAGCAGTACTTC. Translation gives CSARGTEFSYEQYF.

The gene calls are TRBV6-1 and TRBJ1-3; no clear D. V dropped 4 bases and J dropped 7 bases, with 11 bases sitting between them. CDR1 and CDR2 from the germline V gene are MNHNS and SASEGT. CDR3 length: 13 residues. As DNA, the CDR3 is TGTGCCAGCAGTGCGGGTCATGGGAACACCATATATTTT. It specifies CASSAGHGNTIYF.

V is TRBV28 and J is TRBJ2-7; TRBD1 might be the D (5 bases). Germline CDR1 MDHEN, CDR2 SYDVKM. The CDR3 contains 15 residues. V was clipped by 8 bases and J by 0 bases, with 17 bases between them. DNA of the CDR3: TGTGCCAGCGGACGTCGGATAGGGGTCTCCTACGAGCAGTACTTC. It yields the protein CASGRRIGVSYEQYF. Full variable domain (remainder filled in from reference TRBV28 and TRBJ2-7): DVKVTQSSRYLVKRTGEKVFLECVQDMDHENMFWYRQDPGLGLRLIYFSYDVKMKEKGDIPEGYSVSREKKERFSLILESASTNQTSMYLCASGRRIGVSYEQYFGPGTRLTVT.

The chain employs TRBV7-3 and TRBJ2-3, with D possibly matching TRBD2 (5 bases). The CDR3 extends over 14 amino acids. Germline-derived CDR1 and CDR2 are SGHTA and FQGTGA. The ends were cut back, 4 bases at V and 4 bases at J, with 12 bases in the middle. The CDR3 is CASSSGNVADTQYF. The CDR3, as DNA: TGTGCCAGCAGCTCGGGGAACGTCGCAGATACGCAGTATTTT.

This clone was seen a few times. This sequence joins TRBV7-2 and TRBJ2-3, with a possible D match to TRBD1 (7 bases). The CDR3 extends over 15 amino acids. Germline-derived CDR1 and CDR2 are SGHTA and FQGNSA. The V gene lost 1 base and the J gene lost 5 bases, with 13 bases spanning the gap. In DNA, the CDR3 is TGTGCCAGCAGCTTAGGACAGGGAGGTAAAGATACGCAGTATTTT. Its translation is CASSLGQGGKDTQYF.

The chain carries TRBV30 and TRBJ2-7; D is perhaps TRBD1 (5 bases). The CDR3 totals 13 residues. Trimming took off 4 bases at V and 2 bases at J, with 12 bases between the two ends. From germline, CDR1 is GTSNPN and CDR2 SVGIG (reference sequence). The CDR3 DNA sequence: TGTGCCTGGAATAGGGGCCTCACCTACGAGCAGTACTTC. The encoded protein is CAWNRGLTYEQYF.

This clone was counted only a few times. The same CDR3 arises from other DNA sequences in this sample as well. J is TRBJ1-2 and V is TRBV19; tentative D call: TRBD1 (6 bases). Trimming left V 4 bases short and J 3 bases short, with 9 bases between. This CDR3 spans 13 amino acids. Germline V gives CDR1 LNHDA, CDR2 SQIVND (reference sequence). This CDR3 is CASSTGVDYGYTF. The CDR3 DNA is TGTGCCAGTAGTACAGGGGTCGACTATGGCTACACCTTC.

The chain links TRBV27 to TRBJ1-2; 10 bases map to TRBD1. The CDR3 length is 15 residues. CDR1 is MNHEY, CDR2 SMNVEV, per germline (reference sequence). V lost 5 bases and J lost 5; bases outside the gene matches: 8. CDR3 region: CASSETGGLPYGYTF. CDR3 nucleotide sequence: TGTGCCAGCAGTGAGACAGGGGGCCTTCCTTATGGCTACACCTTC.

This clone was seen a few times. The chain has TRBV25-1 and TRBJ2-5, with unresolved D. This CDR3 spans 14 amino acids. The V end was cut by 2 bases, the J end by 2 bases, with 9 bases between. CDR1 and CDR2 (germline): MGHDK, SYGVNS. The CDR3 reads CASSEGLPQETQYF. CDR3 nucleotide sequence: TGTGCCAGCAGTGAAGGTCTACCTCAAGAGACCCAGTACTTC.